Listed here are 27 T cell receptor beta chains from one sample, sequenced in a study of shared clonotypes between healthy human individuals. The method was immunoSEQ multiplex PCR; TCRdb's version includes in-frame clones alone and lacks a portion of them. The data hold millions of clones, with approximately 94% observed a single time. The sample comprised naive CD4+ T cells sorted from blood. Noted subset: CD45RA+ positively selected. The receptors originated from a young man in good health.

This clone has a single count. The chain couples TRBV18 to TRBJ2-1; 7 positions agree with TRBD1. Germline assignment: CDR1 KGHSH and CDR2 LQKENI. The junction had 7 bases not matched to a gene; V was cut back by 0 bases and J by 5 bases. CDR3 size: 16 residues. CDR3 sequence: CASSPPRQGKNNEQFF. The CDR3 nucleotides read TGTGCCAGCTCACCACCGCGACAGGGCAAGAACAATGAGCAGTTCTTC. Using reference TRBV18 and TRBJ2-1 for the parts outside the CDR3, the full variable domain is NAGVMQNPRHLVRRRGQEARLRCSPMKGHSHVYWYRQLPEEGLKFMVYLQKENIIDESGMPKERFSAEFPKEGPSILRIQQVVRGDSAAYFCASSPPRQGKNNEQFFGPGTRLTVL.

This clone was seen only once. The chain couples TRBV6-1 to TRBJ2-7; the D gene is possibly TRBD2 (6 bases). The CDR3 has 14 residues. CDR1 and CDR2 (germline): MNHNS, SASEGT. V was clipped by 10 bases and J by 4 bases, with 20 bases between them. CDR3 in amino acids: CATQRVRDSYEQYF. The CDR3 region has the DNA TGTGCCACCCAGCGGGTCAGGGATTCATACGAGCAGTACTTC.

This clone was found once. In the same sample, other DNA sequences code for this CDR3. This CDR3 is CASSPGQTQETQYF. The CDR3 DNA is TGTGCCAGCTCACCAGGACAGACCCAAGAGACCCAGTACTTC. This chain links TRBV18 with TRBJ2-5; possible D gene TRBD1, 6 bases. V was pared by 2 bases and J by 1 base, with 8 bases between. Looked up from germline, CDR1 is KGHSH and CDR2 is LQKENI. The CDR3 covers 14 residues.

The chain combines TRBV2 with TRBJ2-2; D gene unclear. CDR1 is SNHLY and CDR2 is FYNNEI in the germline V gene. The length of the CDR3 is 16 residues. V lost 2 bases to trimming and J lost 2 bases, with 12 bases between them. CDR3 protein: CASSERQATNTGELFF. As DNA, the CDR3 is TGTGCCAGCAGTGAAAGGCAGGCGACCAACACCGGGGAGCTGTTTTTT.

V usage is TRBV5-1 and J usage is TRBJ2-1; the match to TRBD2 covers 13 bases. Unmatched junction bases numbered 2, after V lost 0 bases and J lost 5 bases. The CDR3 loop spans 16 amino acids. Germline CDR1 and CDR2: SGHRS and YFSETQ. For the CDR3, the DNA is TGCGCCAGCAGCTTGGAGGGACTAGCGGGAAACAATGAGCAGTTCTTC. It is translated as CASSLEGLAGNNEQFF.

This clone was observed once. The chain carries TRBV18 and TRBJ2-1; D is undetermined. The length of the CDR3 is 13 residues. Trimming left V 3 bases short and J 5 bases short, with 8 bases between. The germline V gene encodes CDR1 KGHSH and CDR2 LQKENI. DNA of the CDR3: TGTGCCAGCTCACCGCCAAACGACAATGAGCAGTTCTTC. Translated: CASSPPNDNEQFF.

This chain uses TRBV7-3 with TRBJ2-5; 7 nucleotides agree with TRBD2. Trimming took 8 bases from V and 1 from J; bases not matched to a gene: 10. The CDR3 covers 15 residues. Germline CDR1 SGHTA, CDR2 FQGTGA. The CDR3, as DNA: TGTGCCAGCGCTGGGGGGGTCCGAGGCCAAGAGACCCAGTACTTC. It yields the protein CASAGGVRGQETQYF.

The chain has TRBV6-1 and TRBJ2-1; TRBD1 aligns across 9 bases. The CDR3 is 13 residues long. With V trimmed by 3 bases and J by 8 bases, 2 bases remained unmatched. CDR1 is MNHNS, CDR2 SASEGT, per germline. As DNA, the CDR3 is TGTGCCAGCAGTGATGGGGACAGGGATGAGCAGTTCTTC. This sequence encodes CASSDGDRDEQFF.

This clone was counted a single time. The chain couples TRBV5-4 to TRBJ2-3, with D hard to call. CDR1 and CDR2 (germline): SGHNT, YYREEE (reference sequence). V was clipped by 2 bases and J by 2 bases, with 6 bases between them. The CDR3 contains 13 residues. CDR3: CASSLQNTDTQYF. The DNA of the CDR3 is TGTGCCAGCAGCTTACAGAACACAGATACGCAGTATTTT. The variable domain in full, completed from reference TRBV5-4 and TRBJ2-3, reads ETGVTQSPTHLIKTRGQQVTLRCSSQSGHNTVSWYQQALGQGPQFIFQYYREEENGRGNFPPRFSGLQFPNYSSELNVNALELDDSALYLCASSLQNTDTQYFGPGTRLTVL.

The genes are TRBV7-2 and TRBJ1-1; D is unclear. V dropped 0 bases and J dropped 4 bases, with 9 bases sitting between them. Germline V gives CDR1 SGHTA, CDR2 FQGNSA. The CDR3 totals 14 residues. This CDR3 reads CASSLARTITEAFF. The DNA of the CDR3 is TGTGCCAGCAGCTTAGCTCGTACAATCACTGAAGCTTTCTTT.

This rearrangement joins TRBV7-2 to TRBJ2-5, with D unresolved. CDR3 length equals 11 residues. The V and J ends lost 7 bases and 4 bases respectively, with 7 bases between them. Germline V gene sequence: CDR1 SGHTA, CDR2 FQGNSA. CDR3 nucleotides: TGTGCCAGCACCTCGGCAGAGACCCAGTACTTC. Amino acid sequence: CASTSAETQYF.

This clone was counted a few times. The CDR3 loop reads CAISEFDEQFF. The CDR3 nucleotides read TGTGCCATCAGTGAGTTCGATGAGCAGTTCTTC. The gene calls are TRBV10-3 and TRBJ2-1; no clear D gene. The CDR3 runs to 11 residues. Trimming left V 1 base short and J 8 bases short, with 3 bases between. Germline V lookup: CDR1 ENHRY, CDR2 SYGVKD.

The chain joins TRBV14 to TRBJ1-2; TRBD1 agrees at 7 bases. The germline CDR1 and CDR2 sequences are SGHDN and FVKESK. V lost 2 bases, J lost 4 bases, and 7 bases stayed unmatched. This CDR3 has 15 amino acids. CDR3 region: CASSQQGVGGYGYTF. In DNA form, the CDR3 reads TGTGCCAGCAGCCAACAGGGGGTTGGTGGCTATGGCTACACCTTC.

This chain connects TRBV2 to TRBJ2-2; no clear D gene. V lost 1 base and J lost 5, with 11 bases in between. Germline CDR1 reads SNHLY; CDR2 reads FYNNEI. The CDR3 is made up of 15 amino acids. The CDR3 spells CASSEDRTLTGELFF. The CDR3, as DNA: TGTGCCAGCAGTGAAGACAGAACTTTGACCGGGGAGCTGTTTTTT.

V is TRBV6-1 and J is TRBJ2-1; unclear D gene. The CDR3 is 19 residues long. CDR1 and CDR2 (germline): MNHNS, SASEGT. Trimming removed 1 base from V and 6 bases from J, with 25 bases in between. In DNA form, the CDR3 reads TGTGCCAGCAGTGAAGTTCGCAGTTGGGCGATCTCAGGCATCAATGAGCAGTTCTTC. Translation gives CASSEVRSWAISGINEQFF.

The rearrangement uses TRBV7-6 and TRBJ2-5; the D gene could be TRBD1 or TRBD2 (5 bases each). The V end was cut by 4 bases, the J end by 4 bases, with 13 bases between. The germline V gene has CDR1 SGHVS and CDR2 FNYEAQ. The CDR3 loop spans 14 amino acids. CDR3: CASSWGAGAETQYF. The CDR3 nucleotides are TGTGCCAGCAGCTGGGGAGCTGGGGCAGAGACCCAGTACTTC.

The V and J genes are TRBV18 and TRBJ1-1; the D gene is possibly TRBD1 (6 bases). Deletions cut 3 bases from V and 7 bases from J, with 18 bases between. CDR1 and CDR2 (germline): KGHSH, LQKENI. This CDR3 is 15 amino acids long. The CDR3 region is CASSPYHSTGFEAFF. CDR3 in DNA: TGTGCCAGCTCACCTTACCACTCAACAGGGTTTGAAGCTTTCTTT.

The chain couples TRBV30 to TRBJ1-1, with a weak D call TRBD1 (5 bases). V shed 4 bases and J shed 0 bases, with 12 bases lying between them. The CDR3 runs to 14 residues. Germline V CDR1 and CDR2: GTSNPN, SVGIG (reference sequence). The CDR3, as DNA: TGTGCCTGGACGTGGGGCCAGCTGAACACTGAAGCTTTCTTT. It specifies CAWTWGQLNTEAFF.

This sequence joins TRBV27 and TRBJ2-3, with D possibly being TRBD1 or TRBD2 (5 bases each). The V end was cut by 6 bases, the J end by 3 bases, with 13 bases between. The CDR3 is 14 amino acids. Germline V gene sequence: CDR1 MNHEY, CDR2 SMNVEV (reference sequence). The CDR3, as DNA: TGTGCCAGCAGCCCCGAGGGGCTTACAGATACGCAGTATTTT. It encodes CASSPEGLTDTQYF.

The CDR3 loop is CASSPRTGPTEAFF. The CDR3 nucleotides read TGTGCCAGCAGCCCGAGGACAGGTCCGACTGAAGCTTTCTTT. The chain carries TRBV13 and TRBJ1-1; 7 positions agree with TRBD1. Germline V CDR1 and CDR2: PRHDT, FYEKMQ (reference sequence). This CDR3 has 14 residues. With 5 bases clipped from V and 5 bases from J, the junction kept 8 bases outside the gene matches.

The chain couples TRBV28 to TRBJ1-6, with D possibly being TRBD1 (6 bases). Trimming took 4 bases from V and 6 from J, leaving 10 bases between them. Germline-derived CDR1 and CDR2 are MDHEN and SYDVKM. The CDR3 is made up of 14 amino acids. CDR3: CASSSGGSNSPLHF. CDR3 bases: TGTGCCAGCAGTTCTGGGGGCTCTAATTCACCCCTCCACTTT.

CDR3 coding DNA: TGTGCCAGTATCGGGGTTAGCGCTTATAATTCACCCCTCCACTTT. It specifies CASIGVSAYNSPLHF. V is TRBV7-9 and J is TRBJ1-6, with D unresolved. The V gene's germline CDR1 is SEHNR and CDR2 FQNEAQ (reference sequence). The ends were cut back, 9 bases at V and 4 bases at J, with 16 bases in the middle. The CDR3 loop spans 15 amino acids. The full variable domain, completed using reference TRBV7-9 and TRBJ1-6, is DTGVSQNPRHKITKRGQNVTFRCDPISEHNRLYWYRQTLGQGPEFLTYFQNEAQLEKSRLLSDRFSAERPKGSFSTLEIQRTEQGDSAMYLCASIGVSAYNSPLHFGNGTRLTVT.

This clone was counted once. This sequence joins TRBV25-1 and TRBJ2-3, with 9 bases lining up with TRBD1. The CDR3 loop spans 14 amino acids. V dropped 4 bases and J dropped 6; count of bases not matched to a gene: 5. CDR1 and CDR2 (germline): MGHDK, SYGVNS. DNA of the CDR3: TGTGCCAGCAGTGTGACAGGGGGTCGGGATACGCAGTATTTT. It encodes CASSVTGGRDTQYF.

This clone was picked up one time. The genes are TRBV30 and TRBJ2-5, with 7 bases lining up with TRBD1. Germline-derived CDR1 and CDR2 are GTSNPN and SVGIG (reference sequence). The CDR3 is 12 residues long. V trimming: 7 bases; J trimming: 5 bases; junction bases outside the gene matches: 7. The CDR3 spells CASTGVRETQYF. Here the CDR3 DNA reads TGTGCCTCAACAGGGGTTCGGGAGACCCAGTACTTC. Full variable domain (remainder filled in from reference TRBV30 and TRBJ2-5): SQTIHQWPATLVQPVGSPLSLECTVEGTSNPNLYWYRQAAGRGLQLLFYSVGIGQISSEVPQNLSASRPQDRQFILSSKKLLLSDSGFYLCASTGVRETQYFGPGTRLLVL.

The CDR3 loop reads CASSQASGVRIQETQYF. The DNA for the CDR3 is TGTGCCAGCAGCCAAGCTTCCGGAGTAAGGATCCAAGAGACCCAGTACTTC. V is TRBV4-2 and J is TRBJ2-5; D remains ambiguous. CDR3 size: 17 residues. V lost 1 base and J lost 1, with 16 bases in between. Germline V gene lookup returns CDR1 LGHNA and CDR2 YNFKEQ.

This clone was found many times. The chain combines TRBV19 with TRBJ2-7; 7 bases agree with TRBD1. This CDR3 contains 14 residues. Germline V gene data show CDR1 as LNHDA and CDR2 as SQIVND (reference sequence). J gave up 6 bases and V 3 bases, and 8 bases lay outside the gene matches. This CDR3 reads CASSMATGIVEQYF. CDR3 coding DNA: TGTGCCAGTAGTATGGCGACAGGGATTGTCGAGCAGTACTTC.

Comments on this clone: The junction departs from germline at one end; a sequencing error may be responsible. This rearrangement joins TRBV19 to TRBJ1-4; D uncertain. This CDR3 is built from 15 residues. Germline lookup yields CDR1 LNHDA and CDR2 SQIVND (reference sequence). CDR3 DNA: TGTGCCAGTAGTCTAGACGGAGCAACTAATGAAAAACTGTTTTTT. Protein sequence: CASSLDGATNEKLFF.